One and the same sample provided the 26 T cell receptor beta chains below, sequenced in a study of human T cells and chemical hapten exposure. The sample's time point: patch test 2, 6 weeks after DPC sensitization. Treatment indicated: therapeutic diphenylcyclopropenone sensitization with weekly scalp DPC. TCRdb ran MiXCR on the RACE reads and lists one entry per CDR3 protein. The sample has 80,000 to 95,000 distinct CDR3 sequences, around a tenth seen once. The starting material was whole blood, obtained in connection with sensitization to the hapten diphenylcyclopropenone (DPC). The receptors derive from a man aged 18 to 30 with alopecia areata. Some clones in this sample may be carry-over from other donors' samples.

The chain uses TRBV7-9 and TRBJ1-5; 8 bases map to TRBD1. The CDR3 loop spans 14 amino acids. The junction had 1 base not matched to a gene; V was cut back by 5 bases and J by 1 base. Per germline, CDR1 SEHNR and CDR2 FQNEAQ (reference sequence). The CDR3 is CASSRTGSNQPQHF. CDR3 sequence (DNA): TGTGCCAGCAGCCGGACAGGGAGCAATCAGCCCCAGCATTTT.

The sample holds a few counts of this clonotype. This chain connects TRBV4-3 to TRBJ1-1; TRBD1 is a possible D gene (6 bases). Germline V gene lookup returns CDR1 LGHNA and CDR2 YSLEER. The CDR3 covers 16 residues. V lost 3 bases and J lost 2, with 16 bases in between. The CDR3 nucleotides read TGCGCCAGCAGCCACGGACGGTCCGGGACAAACACTGAAGCTTTCTTT. It translates to CASSHGRSGTNTEAFF.

The table lists this clonotype with a few counts. This rearrangement joins TRBV6-2 or TRBV6-3 to TRBJ2-7; no definite D call. Per the germline V gene, CDR1 is MNHEY and CDR2 is SVGEGT. The germline V and J ends were trimmed by 4 bases and 2 bases, with 6 bases remaining between them. The CDR3 has 12 residues. The CDR3 bases are TGTGCCAGCAGTTTCCCCCCCTACGAGCAGTACTTC. Its translation is CASSFPPYEQYF.

V and J are TRBV6-2 or TRBV6-3 and TRBJ1-1; 8 bases are a match to TRBD1. In germline, CDR1 is MNHEY, CDR2 SVGEGT. The CDR3 sequence is 13 residues long. The V segment lost 5 bases and the J segment 7 bases; nucleotides outside the gene matches: 6. CDR3 region: CASSDWTGIEAFF. In DNA form, the CDR3 reads TGTGCCAGCAGTGACTGGACAGGGATTGAAGCTTTCTTT.

The chain links TRBV28 to TRBJ1-1; no clear D. V was shortened by 3 bases and J by 7 bases, with 6 bases between the two germline ends. CDR1 and CDR2 from the germline V gene are MDHEN and SYDVKM. The CDR3 totals 11 residues. Here the CDR3 reads CASSFEGEAFF. The CDR3 DNA is TGTGCCAGCAGTTTCGAGGGTGAAGCTTTCTTT. Together with reference TRBV28 and TRBJ1-1, the CDR3 gives the full variable domain: DVKVTQSSRYLVKRTGEKVFLECVQDMDHENMFWYRQDPGLGLRLIYFSYDVKMKEKGDIPEGYSVSREKKERFSLILESASTNQTSMYLCASSFEGEAFFGQGTRLTVV.

In its sample, this clonotype was seen many times. The V call is TRBV20-1, the J call TRBJ1-1, with TRBD1 matching 7 bases. The CDR3 is 13 residues long. Germline CDR1 DFQATT, CDR2 SNEGSKA (reference sequence). With 5 bases clipped from V and 11 bases from J, the junction kept 14 bases outside the gene matches. This CDR3 reads CSAPFNRGRAAFF. For the CDR3, the DNA is TGCAGTGCTCCGTTCAACAGGGGACGTGCGGCTTTCTTT.

Notes on this clonotype: A junction end diverges from the germline sequence, so it may reflect a read error. This rearrangement joins TRBV5-6 to TRBJ1-3; D is perhaps TRBD1 (5 bases). CDR3 size: 11 residues. Germline V gene sequence: CDR1 SGHDT, CDR2 YYEEEE. CDR3 amino acids: CASSTTGTADF. CDR3 DNA sequence: TGTGCCAGCAGCACCACCGGGACCGCGGATTTT.

Only a few counts were recorded for this clonotype. The chain recombines TRBV7-3 with TRBJ1-1, with 7 bases identical to TRBD1. Germline-derived CDR1 and CDR2 are SGHTA and FQGTGA. V lost 5 bases, J lost 10 bases, and 10 bases stayed unmatched. CDR3 length: 13 residues. CDR3 nucleotide sequence: TGTGCCAGCAGCGCCCGACAGGGAATGAGAGCTTTCTTT. Amino acid sequence: CASSARQGMRAFF.

The table lists this clonotype with a few counts. This sequence joins TRBV4-1 and TRBJ1-4; D gene ambiguous. The CDR3 extends over 13 amino acids. Trimming took 8 bases from V and 8 from J, leaving 15 bases between them. Germline CDR1 MGHRA, CDR2 YSYEKL. CDR3 in amino acids: CASLGKLGEKLFF. CDR3 nucleotides: TGCGCCAGCTTAGGAAAGCTAGGGGAAAAACTGTTTTTT.

This clonotype has ten or more counts. The CDR3 DNA reads TGTGGGGCCTCTGGAAACACCATATATTTT. It codes for CGASGNTIYF. The V call is TRBV28, the J call TRBJ1-3; D is unclear. Germline loops: CDR1 MDHEN, CDR2 SYDVKM. This CDR3 is 10 amino acids long.

This clonotype appeared many times. This rearrangement joins TRBV20-1 to TRBJ1-6, with a possible D match to TRBD1 (5 bases). Germline V CDR1 and CDR2: DFQATT, SNEGSKA (reference sequence). V was shortened by 3 bases and J by 4 bases, with 16 bases between the two germline ends. CDR3 length: 16 amino acids. CDR3: CSASWHRSYYNSPLHF. CDR3 DNA sequence: TGCAGTGCTAGTTGGCACAGGAGTTATTATAATTCACCCCTCCACTTT.

In this sample, this clonotype turned up many times. The J gene is TRBJ1-2, the V gene TRBV6-5; D possibly corresponds to TRBD1 (5 bases). This CDR3 spans 13 amino acids. Trimming pared 5 bases from V and 3 bases from J, leaving 10 bases between. Germline CDR1 and CDR2: MNHEY and SVGAGI. For the CDR3, the DNA is TGTGCCAGCAGTCGGACATGGCACTATGGCTACACCTTC. Protein: CASSRTWHYGYTF.

In its sample, this clonotype was seen a few times. This chain joins TRBV4-1 and TRBJ2-7; D remains unclear. CDR1 and CDR2 (germline): MGHRA, YSYEKL. V was cut by 4 bases and J by 6 bases, with 10 bases left in between. CDR3 length equals 12 residues. Here the CDR3 DNA reads TGCGCCAGCAGCCCTGCCCCCGGCGAGCAGTACTTC. It codes for CASSPAPGEQYF.

This clonotype occurred many times. The chain carries TRBV4-3 and TRBJ2-5, with 7 bases fitting TRBD1. Per the germline V gene, CDR1 is LGHNA and CDR2 is YSLEER. This CDR3 contains 14 residues. With 4 bases clipped from V and 4 bases from J, the junction kept 6 bases outside the gene matches. The CDR3 protein is CASSRWTGGETQYF. CDR3 sequence (DNA): TGCGCCAGCAGCCGTTGGACAGGTGGAGAGACCCAGTACTTC.

This clonotype came up a few times. V and J are TRBV29-1 and TRBJ2-1, with D unclear. The CDR3 sequence is 15 residues long. V lost 2 bases, J lost 7 bases, and 18 bases lay in between. Germline V gene sequence: CDR1 SQVTM, CDR2 ANQGSEA. CDR3 amino acids: CSVEKRLPSRNEQFF. In DNA form, the CDR3 reads TGCAGCGTTGAAAAACGGCTACCTTCTCGGAATGAGCAGTTCTTC.

This clonotype was counted between two and nine times. The chain uses TRBV6-2 or TRBV6-3 and TRBJ2-5; no clear D gene. Trimming cost V 5 bases and J 4 bases, with 5 bases left between them. Per germline, CDR1 MNHEY and CDR2 SVGEGT. The CDR3 loop spans 11 amino acids. The CDR3 is CASSHTETQYF. The DNA of the CDR3 is TGTGCCAGCAGTCATACAGAGACCCAGTACTTC.

CDR3 region: CASSLLAGGRGEQFF. In nucleotides, the CDR3 is TGCGCCAGCAGCCTACTGGCGGGGGGACGTGGGGAGCAGTTCTTC. The chain recombines TRBV4-1 with TRBJ2-1, with 8 bases lining up with TRBD2. The V segment lost 4 bases and the J segment 10 bases; nucleotides outside the gene matches: 12. Per the germline V gene, CDR1 is MGHRA and CDR2 is YSYEKL. The CDR3 totals 15 residues.

This chain uses TRBV29-1 with TRBJ2-7; D gene ambiguous. The CDR3 is 14 residues long. The germline V and J ends were trimmed by 6 bases and 4 bases, with 19 bases remaining between them. Per the germline V gene, CDR1 is SQVTM and CDR2 is ANQGSEA. The chain's CDR3 is CSVAPWDKPYEQYF. For the CDR3, the DNA is TGCAGCGTGGCCCCCTGGGATAAACCTTACGAGCAGTACTTC.

This clonotype was seen repeatedly, ten times or more. The chain carries TRBV29-1 and TRBJ1-2, with D hard to call. This CDR3 has 11 residues. The ends were cut back, 4 bases at V and 6 bases at J, with 9 bases in the middle. Germline V gene sequence: CDR1 SQVTM, CDR2 ANQGSEA. CDR3 in amino acids: CSVGQFDGYTF. The CDR3 region has the DNA TGCAGCGTTGGACAATTTGATGGCTACACCTTC.

This clonotype was observed a few times. The chain combines TRBV4-3 with TRBJ2-1; D possibly corresponds to TRBD2 (5 bases). The CDR3 runs to 18 residues. Trimming cost V 0 bases and J 0 bases, with 15 bases left between them. Germline CDR1 is LGHNA and CDR2 is YSLEER. The CDR3 DNA follows: TGCGCCAGCAGCCAAGAGGGGATAGGACTGCACTCCTACAATGAGCAGTTCTTC. Protein product: CASSQEGIGLHSYNEQFF.

V is TRBV6-4 and J is TRBJ2-1; 12 bases map to TRBD2. V lost 6 bases and J lost 8; bases outside the gene matches: 8. CDR3 length equals 15 residues. CDR1 and CDR2 (germline): MRHNA, SNTAGT. The CDR3 coding sequence is TGTGCCAGCAGGATTCTAGCGGGGGGGCTCGATGAGCAGTTCTTC. Protein: CASRILAGGLDEQFF.

This clonotype was counted at least ten times. The chain's CDR3 is CASGPVKRYEQYF. The CDR3 coding sequence is TGTGCCAGCGGCCCCGTCAAGCGCTACGAGCAGTACTTC. V gene TRBV6-1 combines with J gene TRBJ2-7; D remains ambiguous. Trimming took 8 bases from V and 3 from J, leaving 14 bases between them. The V gene's germline CDR1 is MNHNS and CDR2 SASEGT. CDR3 length: 13 residues.

The table lists this clonotype with a few counts. In DNA, the CDR3 is TGTGCCAGCAGCCAAGACGCCGGACATCAGCCCCAGCATTTT. Amino acids: CASSQDAGHQPQHF. The chain has TRBV3-1 and TRBJ1-5; no clear D gene. The germline gives CDR1 LGHDT, CDR2 YNNKEL (reference sequence). The CDR3 spans 14 residues. Trimming cost V 0 bases and J 5 bases, with 8 bases left between them.

The rearrangement links TRBV7-2 to TRBJ2-2; D is possibly TRBD1 or TRBD2 (5 bases each). Between the trimmed V and J ends, which lost 5 bases and 6 bases, there was a span of 13 bases. The germline gives CDR1 SGHTA, CDR2 FQGNSA. The CDR3 has 14 amino acids. The CDR3 spells CASSPGPTAGELFF. DNA for the CDR3: TGTGCCAGCAGCCCGGGACCTACGGCCGGGGAGCTGTTTTTT.

This clonotype was observed a handful of times. The J gene is TRBJ2-5, the V gene TRBV7-2; perhaps TRBD2 as D (6 bases). The V end was cut by 1 base, the J end by 4 bases, with 10 bases between. This CDR3 is 14 amino acids long. Germline values: CDR1 SGHTA, CDR2 FQGNSA. DNA of the CDR3: TGTGCCAGCAGCTTAGTGGCGGGGCGAGAGACCCAGTACTTC. Translation gives CASSLVAGRETQYF. The entire variable domain, with the rest obtained from reference TRBV7-2 and TRBJ2-5, is as follows: GAGVSQSPSNKVTEKGKDVELRCDPISGHTALYWYRQSLGQGLEFLIYFQGNSAPDKSGLPSDRFSAERTGGSVSTLTIQRTQQEDSAVYLCASSLVAGRETQYFGPGTRLLVL.

This clonotype was observed a few times. This chain joins TRBV6-2 or TRBV6-3 and TRBJ1-6; D is uncertain. The CDR3 totals 16 residues. V was shortened by 2 bases and J by 0 bases, with 8 bases between the two germline ends. The germline CDR1 and CDR2 sequences are MNHEY and SVGEGT. The CDR3 DNA reads as TGTGCCAGCAGTTACCTCCGGGGCTCCTATAATTCACCCCTCCACTTT. It specifies CASSYLRGSYNSPLHF.